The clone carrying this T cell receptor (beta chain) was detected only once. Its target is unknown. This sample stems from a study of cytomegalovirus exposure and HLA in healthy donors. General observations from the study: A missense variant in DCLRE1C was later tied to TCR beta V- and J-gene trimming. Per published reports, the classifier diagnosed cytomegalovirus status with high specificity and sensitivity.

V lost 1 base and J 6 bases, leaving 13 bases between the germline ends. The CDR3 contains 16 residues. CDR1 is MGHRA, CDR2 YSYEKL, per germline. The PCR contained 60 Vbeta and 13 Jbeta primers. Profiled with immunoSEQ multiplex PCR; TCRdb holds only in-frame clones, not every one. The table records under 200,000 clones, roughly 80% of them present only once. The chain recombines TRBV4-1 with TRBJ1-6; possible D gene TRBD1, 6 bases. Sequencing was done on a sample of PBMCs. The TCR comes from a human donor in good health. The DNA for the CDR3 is TGCGCCAGCAGCCAAGCCCGGACAGAATCTAATTCACCCCTCCACTTT. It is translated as CASSQARTESNSPLHF.